These 18 T cell receptor beta chains were all obtained from the same sample, sequenced in a study of T cells expressing NK-cell markers. Reanalyzing the 5' RACE reads, TCRdb keeps one entry per CDR3 protein, without DNA. The sample totals about 150,000 distinct CDR3 sequences. The specimen sequenced was blood T cells: a sorted CD56 or NKG2C T cell subset, CD4+ or CD8+ T cells, or bulk PBMC T cells (not recorded which). The receptors here all came from a woman between 45 and 60 years old in good health.

This rearrangement joins TRBV20-1 to TRBJ2-2. The CDR3 length is 13 residues. CDR1 is DFQATT and CDR2 is SNEGSKA in the germline V gene (reference sequence). The CDR3 is CSARHPETGELFF.

This chain links TRBV4-1 with TRBJ2-5. Germline V CDR1 and CDR2: MGHRA, YSYEKL. The CDR3 is made up of 15 amino acids. The CDR3 spells CASGPVVGHQETQYF.

The chain is built from TRBV6-5 and TRBJ2-1; the D gene TCRdb calls, TRBD1, cannot be checked with no DNA. CDR1 and CDR2 (germline): MNHEY, SVGAGI. The CDR3 totals 19 residues. The CDR3 spells CASSYLGVKRGGSYNEQFF.

This chain joins TRBV6-6 and TRBJ2-3; with no DNA, the TCRdb D assignment of TRBD1 cannot be verified. The length of the CDR3 is 19 residues. Germline V CDR1 and CDR2: MNHNY, SVGAGI (reference sequence). CDR3 loop: CASSYPTSNQGIWTDTQYF.

The chain recombines TRBV29-1 with TRBJ1-5; TCRdb's D call, TRBD1, is unchecked because there is no DNA. The CDR3 loop spans 13 amino acids. In germline, CDR1 is SQVTM, CDR2 ANQGSEA. CDR3 residues: CSVGPGGDQPQHF.

The chain joins TRBV5-6 to TRBJ2-1; TCRdb gives TRBD2 as the D gene, but with no DNA this cannot be confirmed. The V gene's germline CDR1 is SGHDT and CDR2 YYEEEE. This CDR3 has 13 amino acids. CDR3 residues: CASSWGASDEQFF.

The genes are TRBV20-1 and TRBJ2-3. Germline values: CDR1 DFQATT, CDR2 SNEGSKA (reference sequence). This CDR3 has 14 amino acids. The CDR3 sequence is CRGKIGKVTDTQYF.

V is TRBV15 and J is TRBJ2-3; TCRdb's assignment of TRBD2 cannot be checked, as there is no DNA. The CDR3 runs to 15 residues. Germline CDR1 and CDR2: LNHNV and YYDKDF (reference sequence). The CDR3 is CATRAGTSDTDTQYF.

This chain joins TRBV7-7 and TRBJ2-1. Germline values: CDR1 SSHAT, CDR2 FNYEAQ (reference sequence). The CDR3 loop spans 13 amino acids. This CDR3 is CASSFGGDDEQFF.

The rearrangement links TRBV7-3 to TRBJ1-2; with no DNA, the TCRdb D assignment of TRBD1 cannot be verified. Germline V CDR1 and CDR2: SGHTA, FQGTGA. This CDR3 has 18 amino acids. CDR3: CASSLRPVTTGGNYGYTF.

The CDR3: CASRIQQGSDGELFF. This rearrangement joins TRBV5-1 to TRBJ2-2; TCRdb picks TRBD1, but there is no DNA to check that call. This CDR3 comprises 15 residues. In germline, CDR1 is SGHRS, CDR2 YFSETQ.

The V gene is TRBV11-2, the J gene TRBJ2-3. CDR3 length: 13 amino acids. CDR1 and CDR2 (germline): SGHAT, FQNNGV. The chain's CDR3 is CASSSQGTDTQYF.

This chain joins TRBV7-9 and TRBJ1-1; the TRBD1 assignment by TCRdb is unverifiable without DNA. CDR1 is SEHNR and CDR2 is FQNEAQ in the germline V gene (reference sequence). This CDR3 has 15 residues. The CDR3 here is CASSPRLGGRAEAFF.

This chain's CDR3 is CASSPPFGEQYF. The chain is built from TRBV7-2 and TRBJ2-7; as DNA is missing, the TRBD1 call by TCRdb cannot be tested. Germline assignment: CDR1 SGHTA and CDR2 FQGNSA. The CDR3 has 12 amino acids.

V and J are TRBV4-1 and TRBJ2-1; the D call from TCRdb, TRBD2, cannot be confirmed without DNA. Germline-derived CDR1 and CDR2 are MGHRA and YSYEKL. This CDR3 has 13 amino acids. CDR3 residues: CASSPLGGNEQFF.

CDR3 region: CASSPDPSSYNEQFF. The J gene is TRBJ2-1, the V gene TRBV27. Germline V gives CDR1 MNHEY, CDR2 SMNVEV (reference sequence). This CDR3 is built from 15 residues.

The chain couples TRBV4-1 to TRBJ2-1; TCRdb proposes TRBD1, but this gene call is untestable without DNA. Germline V lookup: CDR1 MGHRA, CDR2 YSYEKL. The CDR3 length is 15 residues. The CDR3 sequence is CASSQDPARANEQFF.

The V call is TRBV7-9, the J call TRBJ2-1. In germline, CDR1 is SEHNR, CDR2 FQNEAQ (reference sequence). This CDR3 contains 14 residues. CDR3: CASSWSSEYNEQFF. The whole variable domain, remainder taken from reference TRBV7-9 and TRBJ2-1, is DTGVSQNPRHKITKRGQNVTFRCDPISEHNRLYWYRQTLGQGPEFLTYFQNEAQLEKSRLLSDRFSAERPKGSFSTLEIQRTEQGDSAMYLCASSWSSEYNEQFFGPGTRLTVL.